Below are 17 T cell receptor beta chains sequenced from a single sample in a study of PD-L1 blockade in urothelial cancer. This sample's time point: peripheral blood 6 weeks after treatment start. Clones were sequenced by immunoSEQ multiplex PCR, and TCRdb holds only the in-frame ones, with some missing. The data contain 20,000 to 25,000 clones, around nine tenths of them seen just once; the ten biggest clones take up around 11%. The input for sequencing was PBMCs, taken around atezolizumab (anti-PD-L1) treatment. Source of these receptors: a woman aged 55-70 years with urothelial cancer.

For the CDR3, the DNA is TGTGCCAGCAGTCCCGAACGCGTGCAGCAGTACTTC. As protein: CASSPERVQQYF. The V gene is TRBV7-9, the J gene TRBJ2-7; D ambiguous. Germline loops: CDR1 SEHNR, CDR2 FQNEAQ (reference sequence). The CDR3 loop spans 12 amino acids. Trimming removed 6 bases from V and 8 bases from J, with 14 bases in between.

This clone is a singleton in its sample. The chain has TRBV7-8 and TRBJ2-1, with 12 bases identical to TRBD2. The CDR3 runs to 16 residues. Germline lookup yields CDR1 SGHVS and CDR2 FQNEAQ. V was pared by 4 bases and J by 8 bases, with 9 bases of the junction left unmatched. CDR3 DNA sequence: TGTGCCAGCAGCTCCCCCCCTAGCGGGAGGGCCTATGAGCAGTTCTTC. Its protein is CASSSPPSGRAYEQFF.

The table lists this clone with a count of one. CDR3 coding DNA: TGCGCCAGCAGCGAAGGACTGCCTTCCTACAATGAGCAGTTCTTC. This sequence encodes CASSEGLPSYNEQFF. This chain uses TRBV4-3 with TRBJ2-1, with D possibly being TRBD2 (5 bases). The CDR3 has 15 residues. Deletions cut 5 bases from V and 1 base from J, with 12 bases between. CDR1 is LGHNA, CDR2 YSLEER, per germline.

The V and J genes are TRBV7-2 and TRBJ2-1; TRBD1 is a possible D gene (6 bases). Trimming took off 0 bases at V and 7 bases at J, with 10 bases between the two ends. The CDR3 has 14 residues. Germline CDR1 and CDR2: SGHTA and FQGNSA. The CDR3 DNA reads as TGTGCCAGCAGCTTAGCGGCAGGGGCGAATGAGCAGTTCTTC. It encodes CASSLAAGANEQFF.

The J gene is TRBJ2-1, the V gene TRBV4-3; 7 bases line up with TRBD2. CDR3 length equals 16 residues. Germline V gene lookup returns CDR1 LGHNA and CDR2 YSLEER. V dropped 1 base and J dropped 0; count of bases not matched to a gene: 3. CDR3: CASSQASGSSYNEQFF. Written as DNA, the CDR3 is TGCGCCAGCAGCCAAGCTAGCGGTTCCTCCTACAATGAGCAGTTCTTC.

The V and J genes are TRBV10-3 and TRBJ2-7; TRBD2 matches 9 bases. CDR1 is ENHRY, CDR2 SYGVKD, per germline. The CDR3 length is 14 residues. Trimming took 2 bases from V and 4 from J; bases not matched to a gene: 3. CDR3 protein: CAISEGGRAYEQYF. CDR3 nucleotides: TGTGCCATCAGTGAGGGCGGGAGGGCGTACGAGCAGTACTTC.

This clone was seen only once. The chain has TRBV5-1 and TRBJ2-1, with 8 bases that match TRBD2. Germline-derived CDR1 and CDR2 are SGHRS and YFSETQ. V shed 3 bases and J 6 bases; nucleotides not matched to a gene: 5. This CDR3 is 14 amino acids long. In DNA, the CDR3 is TGCGCCAGCAGCTGGGGGACTAGTGCCAATGAGCAGTTCTTC. This gives the protein CASSWGTSANEQFF.

This clone has only one observation. This chain joins TRBV5-5 and TRBJ1-5, with D possibly TRBD1 on 5 matching bases. Germline CDR1 is SGHKS and CDR2 is YYEKEE (reference sequence). The CDR3 spans 13 residues. With 4 bases removed from V and 2 bases from J, the gap between germline ends came to 7 bases. CDR3 nucleotide sequence: TGTGCCAGCAGCGGGGGGGGCAATCAGCCCCAGCATTTT. This sequence encodes CASSGGGNQPQHF.

The chain uses TRBV5-4 and TRBJ2-7; tentatively, D is TRBD1 (6 bases). V was trimmed by 2 bases and J by 3 bases, leaving 12 bases between them. The CDR3 length is 14 residues. Germline CDR1 and CDR2: SGHNT and YYREEE (reference sequence). CDR3 DNA sequence: TGTGCCAGCAGCTTACCGGGACAAGGCTACGAGCAGTACTTC. Amino acid sequence: CASSLPGQGYEQYF.

The chain employs TRBV29-1 and TRBJ2-1, with TRBD1 identical over 9 bases. The CDR3 extends over 13 amino acids. The J segment lost 8 bases and the V segment lost 7 bases, leaving 9 bases of the junction unmatched. Germline V lookup: CDR1 SQVTM, CDR2 ANQGSEA. In DNA, the CDR3 is TGCAGCGCCACGACAGGGGGTGTAGATGAGCAGTTCTTC. It yields the protein CSATTGGVDEQFF.

CDR3 DNA: TGTGCCAGCAGCGGACAAGCCGGACTAGCGGGAGCCTACGAGCAGTACTTC. This gives the protein CASSGQAGLAGAYEQYF. The chain has TRBV7-9 and TRBJ2-7, with 13 bases matching TRBD2. Trimming removed 5 bases from V and 2 bases from J; junction bases left unmatched: 9. The CDR3 contains 17 residues. Germline V lookup: CDR1 SEHNR, CDR2 FQNEAQ (reference sequence).

The chain recombines TRBV6-5 with TRBJ1-2; 10 positions match TRBD1. This CDR3 spans 14 amino acids. Trimming cost V 4 bases and J 12 bases; bases outside gene matches: 11. Germline V gives CDR1 MNHEY, CDR2 SVGAGI. The DNA of the CDR3 is TGTGCCAGCAGTTTAGTAAGAGGGACAGGGGATAACACCTTC. Translating gives CASSLVRGTGDNTF.

The chain carries TRBV5-6 and TRBJ1-1; D unclear. The ends were cut back, 0 bases at V and 1 base at J, with 7 bases in the middle. The germline V gene has CDR1 SGHDT and CDR2 YYEEEE. The CDR3 consists of 14 residues. CDR3 in DNA: TGTGCCAGCAGCTTGGGTAATCGGAACACTGAAGCTTTCTTT. It encodes CASSLGNRNTEAFF.

The chain couples TRBV7-8 to TRBJ1-5; the match to TRBD1 covers 9 bases. CDR1 SGHVS and CDR2 FQNEAQ come from the germline V gene. The CDR3 has 14 amino acids. With 4 bases clipped from V and 6 bases from J, the junction kept 4 bases outside the gene matches. The CDR3 reads CASSWDRDGQPQHF. In DNA, the CDR3 is TGTGCCAGCAGCTGGGACAGGGATGGTCAGCCCCAGCATTTT.

This clone showed up just once. The V and J genes are TRBV7-7 and TRBJ2-7; D is possibly TRBD2 (6 bases). The V end lost 5 bases, the J end lost 1 base, and 12 bases lay between the germline ends. Germline V lookup: CDR1 SSHAT, CDR2 FNYEAQ (reference sequence). The CDR3 runs to 14 residues. The CDR3 here is CASSRDSTSYEQYF. CDR3 nucleotides: TGTGCCAGCAGCCGGGACTCCACTTCCTACGAGCAGTACTTC.

This chain links TRBV7-3 with TRBJ1-1; tentative D call: TRBD1 (6 bases). V was pared by 1 base and J by 4 bases, with 7 bases between. CDR1 is SGHTA, CDR2 FQGTGA, per germline. The CDR3 consists of 13 residues. The CDR3 sequence: CASSLMGATEAFF. The CDR3 nucleotides are TGTGCCAGCAGCTTAATGGGGGCCACTGAAGCTTTCTTT.

The chain uses TRBV18 and TRBJ1-5; D perhaps matches TRBD1 (5 bases). The CDR3 runs 13 residues. The V gene's germline CDR1 is KGHSH and CDR2 LQKENI. V was cut by 5 bases and J by 5 bases, with 10 bases left in between. The CDR3 DNA reads TGTGCCAGCTCATTCGACAGATATCAGCCCCAGCATTTT. Its translation is CASSFDRYQPQHF.